One sample yielded the 13 T cell receptor beta chains listed below, sequenced in a study of T cell repertoires in cytomegalovirus infection. TCRdb processed the reads anew with MiXCR; each CDR3 protein has one entry. The table shows under 800,000 distinct CDR3 sequences, with around 24% occurring only once. Sequencing input: CD8+ T cells from PBMCs. These receptors originate from a human donor in good health (CMV status not recorded). Some clones in this sample may be carry-over from other donors' samples.

CDR3 DNA sequence: TGCAGCGCCAAGGGCCAAGGACCCGGGGAGCTGTTTTTT. Protein product: CSAKGQGPGELFF. The rearrangement joins TRBV29-1 to TRBJ2-2; D ambiguous. The germline V and J ends were trimmed by 7 bases and 6 bases, with 15 bases remaining between them. The CDR3 has 13 amino acids. Germline loops: CDR1 SQVTM, CDR2 ANQGSEA.

This clonotype has just a few counts. The chain uses TRBV12-3 or TRBV12-4 and TRBJ2-7; D not resolved. The germline V and J ends were trimmed by 6 bases and 7 bases, with 16 bases remaining between them. CDR3 length: 13 residues. The CDR3 sequence is CASSPYPGWEQYV. CDR3 in DNA: TGTGCCAGCAGCCCCTATCCCGGGTGGGAGCAGTACGTC.

This clonotype was picked up a small number of times. This chain uses TRBV29-1 with TRBJ1-2, with 9 bases fitting TRBD1. Germline-derived CDR1 and CDR2 are SQVTM and ANQGSEA. CDR3 length equals 15 residues. V was pared by 2 bases and J by 2 bases, with 6 bases of the junction left unmatched. The CDR3 DNA is TGCAGCGTTGAACCTCCGGGACAGGGCAACTATGGCTACACCTTC. This sequence encodes CSVEPPGQGNYGYTF.

The V call is TRBV12-3 or TRBV12-4, the J call TRBJ2-2; D is unresolved. Trimming shortened V by 8 bases and J by 0 bases, and 13 bases separated the two germline ends. The CDR3 consists of 15 residues. The CDR3 DNA reads as TGTGCCAGCGGCCCAACGGCAGCGAACACCGGGGAGCTGTTTTTT. Translated, it gives CASGPTAANTGELFF.

This clonotype was counted at least ten times. The chain uses TRBV6-5 and TRBJ2-1, with 8 bases identical to TRBD1. Per germline, CDR1 MNHEY and CDR2 SVGAGI. Trimming at V came to 9 bases and at J to 2 bases, leaving 3 bases not matched to a gene. The CDR3 has 13 residues. In DNA form, the CDR3 reads TGTGCCAGTTCGGACAGGGCCTACAATGAGCAGTTCTTC. Translated, it gives CASSDRAYNEQFF.

V and J are TRBV19 and TRBJ1-1, with D perhaps TRBD1 (5 bases). Trimming took 0 bases from V and 7 from J, leaving 18 bases between them. The germline V gene encodes CDR1 LNHDA and CDR2 SQIVND (reference sequence). This CDR3 spans 16 amino acids. The CDR3 loop is CASSIDWGRGDIEAFF. The DNA for the CDR3 is TGTGCCAGTAGTATAGATTGGGGCCGCGGAGATATTGAAGCTTTCTTT.

The genes are TRBV27 and TRBJ2-1; no reliable D call. The CDR3 runs 14 residues. The germline gives CDR1 MNHEY, CDR2 SMNVEV (reference sequence). Trimming removed 0 bases from V and 7 bases from J, with 10 bases in between. The CDR3 bases are TGTGCCAGCAGTTTATCCGGGTCCCCAAATGAGCAGTTCTTC. Its translation is CASSLSGSPNEQFF.

The CDR3 loop is CASSLTSLGYGYTF. The CDR3 DNA reads TGTGCCAGCAGCTTAACGAGTCTGGGCTATGGCTACACCTTC. The chain employs TRBV7-9 and TRBJ1-2; D unclear. Per germline, CDR1 SEHNR and CDR2 FQNEAQ (reference sequence). The CDR3 is made up of 14 amino acids. V shed 2 bases and J shed 4 bases, with 11 bases lying between them.

This clonotype was seen many times. The chain combines TRBV7-8 with TRBJ1-6; 9 nucleotides line up with TRBD1. Germline CDR1 and CDR2: SGHVS and FQNEAQ. This CDR3 is built from 18 residues. With 4 bases clipped from V and 10 bases from J, the junction kept 17 bases outside the gene matches. In nucleotides, the CDR3 is TGTGCCAGCAGCTACCCCGGGACAGGGCCCCCTTATAGGTCACCCCTCCACTTT. Encoded protein: CASSYPGTGPPYRSPLHF. The full variable domain, in which reference TRBV7-8 and TRBJ1-6 provide the parts outside the CDR3, is GAGVSQSPRYKVAKRGQDVALRCDPISGHVSLFWYQQALGQGPEFLTYFQNEAQLDKSGLPSDRFFAERPEGSVSTLKIQRTQQEDSAVYLCASSYPGTGPPYRSPLHFGNGTRLTVT.

This clonotype was recorded many times. The gene calls are TRBV6-1 and TRBJ2-3; 9 nucleotides agree with TRBD2. Germline V gene sequence: CDR1 MNHNS, CDR2 SASEGT. Trimming took 5 bases from V and 2 from J; bases not matched to a gene: 8. The CDR3 has 16 amino acids. The CDR3: CASSTVAGVNTDTQYF. The CDR3 coding sequence is TGTGCCAGCAGTACTGTAGCGGGGGTGAACACAGATACGCAGTATTTT.

This sequence joins TRBV9 and TRBJ2-5, with D tentatively TRBD1 or TRBD2 (5 bases each). CDR1 SGDLS and CDR2 YYNGEE come from the germline V gene. The CDR3 loop spans 14 amino acids. Deletions cut 3 bases from V and 1 base from J, with 10 bases between. CDR3 loop: CASSASGTQETQYF. The DNA for the CDR3 is TGTGCCAGCAGCGCTTCAGGGACCCAAGAGACCCAGTACTTC.

V gene TRBV12-3 or TRBV12-4 combines with J gene TRBJ1-4; D is uncertain. Trimming took 5 bases from V and 8 from J, leaving 12 bases between them. The CDR3 extends over 13 amino acids. The DNA for the CDR3 is TGTGCCAGCAGTCCGGAGGGATTCGAAAAACTGTTTTTT. Its protein is CASSPEGFEKLFF.

This clonotype has just a few counts. This rearrangement joins TRBV7-3 to TRBJ2-1; D ambiguous. Per germline, CDR1 SGHTA and CDR2 FQGTGA. The V gene lost 5 bases and the J gene lost 0 bases, with 11 bases spanning the gap. The CDR3 sequence is 15 residues long. CDR3 sequence (DNA): TGTGCCAGCAGCCATGGACCGAGCTCCTACAATGAGCAGTTCTTC. The encoded protein is CASSHGPSSYNEQFF.